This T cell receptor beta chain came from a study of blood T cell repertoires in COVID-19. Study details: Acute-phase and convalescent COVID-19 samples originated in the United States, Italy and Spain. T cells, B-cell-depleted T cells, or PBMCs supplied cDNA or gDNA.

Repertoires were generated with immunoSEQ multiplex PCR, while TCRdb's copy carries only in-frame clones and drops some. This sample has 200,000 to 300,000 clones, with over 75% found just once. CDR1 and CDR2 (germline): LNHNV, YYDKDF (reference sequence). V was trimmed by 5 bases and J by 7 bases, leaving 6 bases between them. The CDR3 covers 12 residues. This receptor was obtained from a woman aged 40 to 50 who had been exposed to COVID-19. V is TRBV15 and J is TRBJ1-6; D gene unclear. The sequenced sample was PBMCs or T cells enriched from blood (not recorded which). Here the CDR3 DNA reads TGTGCCACCAGCGCCCGGAATTCACCCCTCCACTTT. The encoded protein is CATSARNSPLHF.